The source of this T cell receptor beta chain is a study of CD8+ T cells in alopecia areata. Study as a whole: The study gave treated patients oral tofacitinib at 5 to 10 mg twice daily. Findings and limits, study-wide: Throughout tofacitinib, many expanded lesional clones continued to persist in scalp and blood.

Treatment described: oral pan-JAK inhibitor, 5-10 mg twice daily. Obtained from alopecia areata patients were lesional scalp punch biopsies along with peripheral blood. Reverse transcription of extracted RNA yielded cDNA, which provided the sequencing template. Produced via immunoSEQ multiplex PCR; TCRdb's table is partial and in-frame only. Here the sample spans over 95,000 clones, roughly 50% being singletons. As concerns this clone: Its antigen is still unknown.

Trimming took 7 bases from V and 8 from J; bases not matched to a gene: 10. The CDR3 runs to 12 residues. The germline V gene encodes CDR1 SQVTM and CDR2 ANQGSEA. The chain links TRBV29-1 to TRBJ1-2; TRBD1 matches 7 bases. The specimen comprised CD4+ T cells sorted from blood, sampled at week 24, from a patient treated with tofacitinib. The sequence derives from a human donor with alopecia areata. This CDR3 is CSARMTGYGYTF. CDR3 DNA sequence: TGCAGCGCCCGCATGACAGGGTACGGCTACACCTTC.